The 5 T cell receptor beta chains below were found in one sample sequenced in a study of PD-1 blockade in mismatch repair-deficient tumors. Profiled with immunoSEQ multiplex PCR; TCRdb holds only in-frame clones, not every one. The sample gives 120,000 or so clones, approximately 86% of which show up once; approximately 15% is in the top ten. The specimen was peripheral blood, collected 44 weeks after starting pembrolizumab. Receptor source: an adult with mismatch repair-deficient cancer.

The rearrangement uses TRBV21-1 and TRBJ2-5. TRBV21-1 is assigned pseudogene status. This CDR3 region has 16 residues. CDR3 amino acids: CASSKAHPGSQETQYF. The DNA for the CDR3 is TGTGCCAGCAGCAAAGCACACCCGGGCAGTCAAGAGACCCAGTACTTC.

This chain uses TRBV10-1 with TRBJ2-3; D gene ambiguous. CDR1 and CDR2 from the germline V gene are WNHNN and SYGVQD (reference sequence). V was clipped by 0 bases and J by 2 bases, with 3 bases between them. The CDR3 loop spans 13 amino acids. In DNA form, the CDR3 reads TGCGCCAGCAGTGAGTCGCCCACAGATACGCAGTATTTT. Translation: CASSESPTDTQYF.

CDR3 sequence (DNA): TGCGCCAGCAGCTTGGGAGGTTCCTCTAGCACAGATACGCAGTATTTT. Its translation: CASSLGGSSSTDTQYF. J is TRBJ2-3 and V is TRBV5-1; D gene ambiguous. V shed 0 bases and J shed 0 bases, with 11 bases lying between them. Per germline, CDR1 SGHRS and CDR2 YFSETQ. The CDR3 sequence is 16 residues long.

The rearrangement uses TRBV7-9 and TRBJ2-5; D may be TRBD2 (6 bases). The J call may not be correct, given that the DNA end is closer to TRBJ2-7. Germline CDR1 SEHNR, CDR2 FQNEAQ (reference sequence). CDR3 length equals 14 residues. The DNA of the CDR3 is TGTGCCAGCAGCCTCCGGGACTTCCCCTACGAGCAGTACTTC. It is translated as CASSLRDFPYEQYF.

The chain joins TRBV7-9 to TRBJ2-2, with D unclear. Germline V lookup: CDR1 SEHNR, CDR2 FQNEAQ (reference sequence). The CDR3 is 13 residues long. Trimming pared 3 bases from V and 3 bases from J, leaving 5 bases between. The CDR3 coding sequence is TGTGCCAGCAGCTTGACGGACACCGGGGAGCTGTTTTTT. Its translation is CASSLTDTGELFF.